The sequence of this T cell receptor beta chain was determined in a study of human T cells and chemical hapten exposure. Extraction yielded total RNA from whole blood (unfractionated). The germline gives CDR1 MNHEY, CDR2 SVGAGI. CDR3 size: 12 residues. Trimming shortened V by 7 bases and J by 3 bases, and 9 bases separated the two germline ends. In the library, unique molecular identifiers were attached to individual cDNA molecules. A single record per CDR3 protein comes from TCRdb applying MiXCR to the 5' RACE reads. The sample carries more than 140,000 distinct CDR3 sequences, around 4% recorded once.

The origin of this receptor is a female donor in good health. The rearrangement uses TRBV6-5 and TRBJ1-1; D not resolved. DNA for the CDR3: TGTGCCAGCACGGGCTCCCACACTGAAGCTTTCTTT. Translation gives CASTGSHTEAFF.